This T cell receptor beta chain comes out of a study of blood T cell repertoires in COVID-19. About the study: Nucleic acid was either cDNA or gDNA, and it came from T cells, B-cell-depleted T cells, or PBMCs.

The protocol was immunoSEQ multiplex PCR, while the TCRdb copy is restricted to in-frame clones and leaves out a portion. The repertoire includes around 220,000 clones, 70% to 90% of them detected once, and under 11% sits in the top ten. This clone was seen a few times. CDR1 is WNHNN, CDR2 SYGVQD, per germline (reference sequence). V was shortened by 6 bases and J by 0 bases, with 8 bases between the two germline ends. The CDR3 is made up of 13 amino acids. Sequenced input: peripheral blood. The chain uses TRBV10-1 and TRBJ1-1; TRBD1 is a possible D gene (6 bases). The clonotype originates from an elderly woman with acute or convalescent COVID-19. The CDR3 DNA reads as TGCGCCAGCAGGAGGGGGTTGAACACTGAAGCTTTCTTT. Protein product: CASRRGLNTEAFF.